Listed below are T cell receptor beta chains from one sample, sequenced in a study of T cell repertoires in cytomegalovirus infection. TCRdb re-called the reads with MiXCR, one entry per CDR3 protein. The table includes under 200,000 distinct CDR3 sequences, less than 9.5% detected once. The sequenced sample consisted of PBMCs. The receptors originated from a human donor in good health (CMV status not recorded). Some clones in this sample may be carry-over from other donors' samples. Each CDR3 is given with its conserved first and last residue. D genes are given only for firm matches. The size field is filled for only some rows; it gives once, few, many or a size class.

d_call	v_call	j_call	clone_size	cdr3_nt	cdr3_aa
TRBD1	TRBV4-3	TRBJ2-2	few	TGCGCCAGCAGCCAAGTTCAGGGGGCCACCGGGGAGCTGTTTTTT	CASSQVQGATGELFF
TRBD2	TRBV12-3/TRBV12-4	TRBJ2-1	few	TGTGCCACCGCGCTAGCGGGAGTCAGAAATGAGCAGTTCTTC	CATALAGVRNEQFF
NA	TRBV11-2	TRBJ1-3	many	TGTGCCAGCAGCTTTTCTGGAAACACCATATATTTT	CASSFSGNTIYF
NA	TRBV28	TRBJ2-7	many	TGTGCCAGCAGTTTTTTAATGGAAACTCTCTCCTACGAGCAGTACTTC	CASSFLMETLSYEQYF
TRBD2	TRBV7-2	TRBJ2-7	many	TGTGCCAGCAGCTTAGCAAGCGGGGAAAAGCAGTACTTC	CASSLASGEKQYF
NA	TRBV28	TRBJ1-2	NA	TGTGCCAGCACCCCAACTCTTATTAACTATGGCTACACCTTC	CASTPTLINYGYTF
NA	TRBV28	TRBJ2-7	NA	TGTGCCAGCAGCGTTGGAGGGGTCCTCAACTACGAGCAGTACTTC	CASSVGGVLNYEQYF
TRBD1	TRBV29-1	TRBJ2-7	few	TGCAGCGTGGGACAGGGTCGTCCCTACGAGCAGTACTTC	CSVGQGRPYEQYF
NA	TRBV7-2	TRBJ2-1	many	TGTGCCAGCAGCTTAGCCCCGTTGGGCGCAAGCTCCTACAATGAGCAGTTCTTC	CASSLAPLGASSYNEQFF
NA	TRBV12-3/TRBV12-4	TRBJ1-4	many	TGTGCCAGCAGTCCCCCCCTGTGGAAACTGTTTTTT	CASSPPLWKLFF
NA	TRBV2	TRBJ1-3	many	TGTGCCAGTAAAGGGGTATCTGGAAACACCATATATTTT	CASKGVSGNTIYF
TRBD2	TRBV20-1	TRBJ2-7	NA	TGCAGTGTCGGGACTAGGTCCTACGAGCAGTACTTC	CSVGTRSYEQYF
NA	TRBV18	TRBJ1-2	NA	TGTGCCAGCTCACCTGGCCAGGATCTCTATGGCTACACCTTC	CASSPGQDLYGYTF
NA	TRBV29-1	TRBJ1-1	NA	TGCAGCGTTGAAGATCCACCTACTCAAGGAACTGAAGCTTTCTTT	CSVEDPPTQGTEAFF
TRBD2	TRBV20-1	TRBJ2-5	NA	TGCAGTGCTATCTCTAGCGGGGGGGCATTTGAGACCCAGTACTTC	CSAISSGGAFETQYF
NA	TRBV2	TRBJ2-2	NA	TGTGCCAGCAGACTAATGGCAGGGAACACCGGGGAGCTGTTTTTT	CASRLMAGNTGELFF
TRBD1	TRBV7-9	TRBJ1-2	many	TGTGCCAGCAGTTCTCGCCAGGGGGCTGTTATCTATGGCTACACCTTC	CASSSRQGAVIYGYTF
TRBD2	TRBV7-6	TRBJ2-2	many	TGTGCCAGCAGCTTAGTGATAGCGGGGGCTGCGAACACCGGGGAGCTGTTTTTT	CASSLVIAGAANTGELFF
NA	TRBV6-6	TRBJ2-1	few	TGTGCCAGCAGTTACGTTGGTAGCGGTTACAATGAGCAGTTCTTC	CASSYVGSGYNEQFF
TRBD2	TRBV6-2/TRBV6-3	TRBJ2-1	few	TGTGCCAGCAGTAGACCCGGATCGACTAGCGGGAGTCATGAGCAGTTCTTC	CASSRPGSTSGSHEQFF
TRBD1	TRBV11-2	TRBJ2-5	once	TGTGCCAGCAGCTTCACAGGGGCCGGCCAAGAGACCCAGTACTTC	CASSFTGAGQETQYF
NA	TRBV29-1	TRBJ1-1	few	TGCAGCGCTCAGACGTACGAAGCTTTCTTT	CSAQTYEAFF
NA	TRBV15	TRBJ2-7	NA	TGTGCCACCAGCGCTGCAAATGAGCAGTACTTC	CATSAANEQYF
NA	TRBV7-2	TRBJ2-5	many	TGTGCCAGCAGCCAGTACGGGCCCCAAGAGACCCAGTACTTC	CASSQYGPQETQYF
NA	TRBV7-2	TRBJ1-5	NA	TGTGCCAGCAGCGCTACAGGGCCAAATCAGCCCCAGCATTTT	CASSATGPNQPQHF
NA	TRBV18	TRBJ2-3	many	TGTGCCAGCTCACCATATCAGAATTGGGATACGCAGTATTTT	CASSPYQNWDTQYF
NA	TRBV11-2	TRBJ2-1	NA	TGTGCCAGCAGCTTACGGCTAGCTCGCGAGCAGTTCTTC	CASSLRLAREQFF
NA	TRBV9	TRBJ2-5	NA	TGTGCCAGCGGCGGAGGGACCATGTACCAAGAGACCCAGTACTTC	CASGGGTMYQETQYF
TRBD1	TRBV28	TRBJ2-7	few	TGTGCCAGCAGTTTACCGGGACAGGGGGCGCGGGAGCAGTACTTC	CASSLPGQGAREQYF
NA	TRBV11-3	TRBJ2-5	many	TGTGCCAGCAGCTTAGATCCGCCATCGGGCATGGAGACCCAGTACTTC	CASSLDPPSGMETQYF
NA	TRBV27	TRBJ1-2	many	TGTGCCAGCAGGACCGGACGAAACTATGGCTACACCTTC	CASRTGRNYGYTF
NA	TRBV28	TRBJ1-2	NA	TGTGCCAGCAGTTTATGGAAGAACTATGGCTACACCTTC	CASSLWKNYGYTF
NA	TRBV28	TRBJ1-4	many	TGTGCCAGCAGCCACCCTACAGGGCCAACTAATGAAAAACTGTTTTTT	CASSHPTGPTNEKLFF
NA	TRBV6-6	TRBJ1-3	many	TGTGCCAGCACTTCAAGGGGCTCTGGAAACACCATATATTTT	CASTSRGSGNTIYF
NA	TRBV11-2	TRBJ2-5	many	TGTGCCAGCAGCCGAGAAGTTGGAGGGGAAGAGACCCAGTACTTC	CASSREVGGEETQYF
TRBD2	TRBV6-2/TRBV6-3	TRBJ2-7	NA	TGTGCCAGCATGCTAGCGGGTTCCTACGAGCAGTACTTC	CASMLAGSYEQYF
NA	TRBV28	TRBJ2-4	many	TGTGCCAGCAGTCTCCGACAGGGCGGGGACATTCAGTACTTC	CASSLRQGGDIQYF